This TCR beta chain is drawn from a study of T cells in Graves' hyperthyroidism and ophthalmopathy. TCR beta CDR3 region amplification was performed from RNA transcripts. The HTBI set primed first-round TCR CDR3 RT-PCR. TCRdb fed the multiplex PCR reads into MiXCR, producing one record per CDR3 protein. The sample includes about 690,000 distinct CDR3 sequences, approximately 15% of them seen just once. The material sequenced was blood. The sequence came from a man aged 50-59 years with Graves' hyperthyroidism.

The CDR3 DNA reads TGCGCCAGCAGCTTCCGGACAGGGTCGAACACTGAAGCTTTCTTT. Its translation is CASSFRTGSNTEAFF. The V call is TRBV5-1, the J call TRBJ1-1, with 8 bases lining up with TRBD1. There are 15 residues in the CDR3. In germline, CDR1 is SGHRS, CDR2 YFSETQ. Trimming at V came to 2 bases and at J to 1 base, leaving 4 bases not matched to a gene.